A selection of T cell receptor beta chains follows, all from one sample in a study of technical replicates of blood from four donors. Only in-frame clones appear in the TCRdb table, and some are missing; sequencing was by immunoSEQ multiplex PCR. The sample has some 80,000 clones, approximately 96% seen once. Sequencing was done on a sample of T cells isolated from PBMCs. Receptors were obtained from a human donor in good health. Each CDR3 is given with its conserved first and last residue. A D gene is named only where the DNA matches it firmly. Expanded clones get a size class; other rows say once, few or many, or leave the size out.

j_call cdr3_length clone_size v_call d_call cdr3_nt cdr3_aa
TRBJ2-2 13 NA TRBV13 NA TGTGCCAGCAGCTTATCAGGGACCGGGGAGCTGTTTTTT CASSLSGTGELFF
TRBJ2-2 14 NA TRBV30 NA TGTGCCTGGAGTGTATCCGGGAGTCCCGGGGAGCTGTTTTTT CAWSVSGSPGELFF
TRBJ1-2 15 NA TRBV29-1 NA TGCAGCGTTGAAGATGAAGCAGGCTTTGCCTATGGCTACACCTTC CSVEDEAGFAYGYTF
TRBJ2-7 13 NA TRBV11-2 NA TGTGCCAGCAGCTCCCGAGCAGGATACGAGCAGTACTTC CASSSRAGYEQYF
TRBJ1-5 16 NA TRBV6-1 TRBD1 TGTGCCAGCAGTGAACCGGGACAGCCTGCCAATCAGCCCCAGCATTTT CASSEPGQPANQPQHF
TRBJ1-1 14 once TRBV6-4 TRBD1 TGTGCCAGCTCACTGCACAGGGGGAACACTGAAGCTTTCTTT CASSLHRGNTEAFF
TRBJ1-1 14 NA TRBV4-1 NA TGCGCCAGCACCGGTTCGGGATCCCACACTGAAGCTTTCTTT CASTGSGSHTEAFF
TRBJ2-1 15 NA TRBV27 TRBD2 TGTGCCAGCAGTTTATCGGGGAGGGCCTACAATGAGCAGTTCTTC CASSLSGRAYNEQFF
TRBJ2-7 15 NA TRBV7-2 NA TGTGCCAGCAGCTTAGGTAATAGCGGAGCCTACGAGCAGTACTTC CASSLGNSGAYEQYF
TRBJ1-4 15 NA TRBV9 NA TGTGCCAGCAGCGTCGAAGGGGGTAGGAATGAAAAACTGTTTTTT CASSVEGGRNEKLFF
TRBJ1-2 16 NA TRBV7-9 NA TGTGCCAGCAGCCCGACCTCTCGGGGACTCACTTATGGCTACACCTTC CASSPTSRGLTYGYTF
TRBJ1-5 17 once TRBV7-9 TRBD1 TGTGCCAGCAGCACCCCGAGTGACAGGGTAAACAATCAGCCCCAGCATTTT CASSTPSDRVNNQPQHF
TRBJ2-5 12 once TRBV1 NA TGCACCAGCGGACATCACCAAGAGACCCAGTACTTC CTSGHHQETQYF
TRBJ2-3 19 NA TRBV7-8 TRBD2 TGTGCCAGCAGCTTAGCGGGACTCAGGACTAGCGGGGGCACAGATACGCAGTATTTT CASSLAGLRTSGGTDTQYF
TRBJ2-3 15 NA TRBV19 TRBD1 TGTGCCAGTAGCAAATGGGACAGGTACACAGATACGCAGTATTTT CASSKWDRYTDTQYF
TRBJ2-5 12 once TRBV6-1 NA TGTGCCAGCAGTGAGGGTGTGGTTAGCGGATACTTC CASSEGVVSGYF
TRBJ2-7 14 once TRBV5-1 TRBD2 TGCGCCAGCTATCAGGGACTAGCGGGAGACGAGCAGTACTTC CASYQGLAGDEQYF
TRBJ1-5 14 NA TRBV7-2 NA TGTGCCAGCAGCTTAAAACAGGGACCCCAGCCCCAGCATTTT CASSLKQGPQPQHF
TRBJ2-7 15 NA TRBV28 TRBD2 TGTGCCAGCAGTCTATCCGGGACTAGCAGCTACGAGCAGTACTTC CASSLSGTSSYEQYF
TRBJ1-2 13 NA TRBV11-2 TRBD1 TGTGCCAGCAGCTCACAGGGGGCTTATGGCTACACCTTC CASSSQGAYGYTF
TRBJ2-5 15 NA TRBV30 TRBD2 TGTGCCTGCCAACCCGGACTAGCGCTACAAGAGACCCAGTACTTC CACQPGLALQETQYF
TRBJ2-5 14 once TRBV7-7 TRBD2 TGTGCCAGCAGTCCTGTAGCGGGGCAAGAGACCCAGTACTTC CASSPVAGQETQYF
TRBJ1-3 12 NA TRBV29-1 NA TGCAGCGTTGCAGGGTCTGGAAACACCATATATTTT CSVAGSGNTIYF
TRBJ2-2 13 NA TRBV29-1 NA TGCAGCGTTCTGGGGGGTGGCACCGGGGAGCTGTTTTTT CSVLGGGTGELFF
TRBJ2-5 13 NA TRBV5-4 NA TGTGCCAGCAGTGGGGGGTACCAAGAGACCCAGTACTTC CASSGGYQETQYF
TRBJ2-6 16 NA TRBV5-1 NA TGCGCCAGCAGCTTGGGGAGTAGGTCTGGGGCCAACGTCCTGACTTTC CASSLGSRSGANVLTF
TRBJ1-2 13 once TRBV14 TRBD1 TGTGCCAGCAGCCAAGGCACAGGGGACGGCTACACCTTC CASSQGTGDGYTF
TRBJ2-1 12 NA TRBV25-1 TRBD1 TGTGCCAGCAGACATACAGGGGTCGAGCAGTTCTTC CASRHTGVEQFF
TRBJ1-1 12 NA TRBV19 NA TGTGCCAGTGGTGTCCGGGGGACTGAAGCTTTCTTT CASGVRGTEAFF
TRBJ2-5 15 NA TRBV4-1 TRBD1 TGCGCCAGCAGCCAAGACCCAGGGGGCAGGGTGACCCAGTACTTC CASSQDPGGRVTQYF
TRBJ1-4 18 NA TRBV28 TRBD1 TGTGCCAGCAGTCTCGGGACAGGGGCTTTTCTTGGTAATGAAAAACTGTTTTTT CASSLGTGAFLGNEKLFF
TRBJ2-1 12 NA TRBV7-9 NA TGTGCCAGCAGCTTACGCTACAATGAGCAGTTCTTC CASSLRYNEQFF
TRBJ2-1 13 NA TRBV25-1 TRBD2 TGTGCCAGCAGTGGGACTAGCGGGAGTGAGCAGTTCTTC CASSGTSGSEQFF
TRBJ2-3 15 NA TRBV19 NA TGTGCCAGTAGTCCGGGACAAACGTACACAGATACGCAGTATTTT CASSPGQTYTDTQYF
TRBJ2-1 17 NA TRBV4-2 TRBD2 TGTGCCAGCAGCCAAGAGCAGACTAGCGGGGTACAAAATGAGCAGTTCTTC CASSQEQTSGVQNEQFF
TRBJ1-4 14 NA TRBV28 NA TGTGCCAGCAGTTTATGGTCCAGGAATGAAAAACTGTTTTTT CASSLWSRNEKLFF
TRBJ2-7 16 NA TRBV6-5 NA TGTGCCAGCAGTTACTCGTTGCAGGGGCGCATCTACGAGCAGTACTTC CASSYSLQGRIYEQYF
TRBJ2-1 15 NA TRBV5-4 TRBD2 TGTGCCAGCAGTCTAACTAGCGGAGGATACAATGAGCAGTTCTTC CASSLTSGGYNEQFF
TRBJ2-1 14 NA TRBV6-4 TRBD1 TGTGCCAGCAGTGCAGGGGGCTCCTACAATGAGCAGTTCTTC CASSAGGSYNEQFF
TRBJ2-3 15 NA TRBV13 TRBD2 TGTGCCAGCAGCTCGCTAGCGGTGGGGACAGATACGCAGTATTTT CASSSLAVGTDTQYF
TRBJ2-2 16 NA TRBV9 TRBD1 TGTGCCAGCAGCGGGGGACAGGGGCTATACACCGGGGAGCTGTTTTTT CASSGGQGLYTGELFF
TRBJ1-3 13 NA TRBV7-8 TRBD1 TGTGCCAGCAGCCCCGACAGGGGAGACACCATATATTTT CASSPDRGDTIYF
TRBJ1-2 14 NA TRBV7-2 NA TGTGCCAGCAGCTTAGAAGGAGGGCTCTATGGCTACACCTTC CASSLEGGLYGYTF
TRBJ2-1 14 NA TRBV6-5 TRBD2 TGTGCCAGCAGTTACGGGACTAGTCCGCATGAGCAGTTCTTC CASSYGTSPHEQFF
TRBJ1-1 14 once TRBV27 TRBD1 TGTGCCAGCAGTTTATCTCGGACAGGGAACTTAGCTTTCTTT CASSLSRTGNLAFF
TRBJ1-5 13 NA TRBV10-3 NA TGTGCCATCAGTGAGCAGGGTGGTCAGCCCCAGCATTTT CAISEQGGQPQHF